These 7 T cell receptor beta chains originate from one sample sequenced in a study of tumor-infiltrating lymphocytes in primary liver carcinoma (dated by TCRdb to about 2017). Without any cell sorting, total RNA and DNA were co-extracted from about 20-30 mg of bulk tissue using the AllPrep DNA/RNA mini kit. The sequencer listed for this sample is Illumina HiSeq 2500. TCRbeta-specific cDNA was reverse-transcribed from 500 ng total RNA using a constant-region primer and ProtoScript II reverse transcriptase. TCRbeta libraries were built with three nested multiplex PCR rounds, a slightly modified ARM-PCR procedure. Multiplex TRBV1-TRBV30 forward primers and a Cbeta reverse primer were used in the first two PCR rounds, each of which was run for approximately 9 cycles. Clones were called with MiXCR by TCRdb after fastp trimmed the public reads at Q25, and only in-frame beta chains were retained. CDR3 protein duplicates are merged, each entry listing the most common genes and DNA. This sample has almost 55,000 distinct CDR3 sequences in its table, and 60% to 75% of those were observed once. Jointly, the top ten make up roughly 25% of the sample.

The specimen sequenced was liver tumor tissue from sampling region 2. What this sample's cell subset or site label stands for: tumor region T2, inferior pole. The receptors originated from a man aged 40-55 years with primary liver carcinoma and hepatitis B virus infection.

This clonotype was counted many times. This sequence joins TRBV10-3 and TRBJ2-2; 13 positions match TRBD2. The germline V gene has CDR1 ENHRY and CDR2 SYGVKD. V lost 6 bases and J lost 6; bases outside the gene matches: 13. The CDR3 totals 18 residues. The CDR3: CAISPAGTSGKVSGELFF. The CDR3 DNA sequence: TGTGCCATCAGCCCTGCCGGGACTAGCGGGAAGGTTTCCGGGGAGCTGTTTTTT.

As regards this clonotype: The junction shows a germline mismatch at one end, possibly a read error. This CDR3 reads CASSLSTGAEDAQYF. In DNA form, the CDR3 reads TGTGCCAGCAGTTTATCAACGGGAGCGGAAGATGCGCAGTATTTT. The chain combines TRBV12-3 or TRBV12-4 with TRBJ2-3; perhaps TRBD2 as D (6 bases). The CDR3 totals 15 residues.

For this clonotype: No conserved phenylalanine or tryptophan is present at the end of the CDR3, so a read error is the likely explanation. The chain's CDR3 is CASGLHGANSPLHL. CDR3 bases: TGTGCCAGCGGCTTACATGGGGCGAATTCACCCCTCCACCTT. This rearrangement joins TRBV11-2 to TRBJ1-6; perhaps TRBD1 as D (5 bases). CDR1 and CDR2 (germline): SGHAT, FQNNGV. There are 14 residues in the CDR3.

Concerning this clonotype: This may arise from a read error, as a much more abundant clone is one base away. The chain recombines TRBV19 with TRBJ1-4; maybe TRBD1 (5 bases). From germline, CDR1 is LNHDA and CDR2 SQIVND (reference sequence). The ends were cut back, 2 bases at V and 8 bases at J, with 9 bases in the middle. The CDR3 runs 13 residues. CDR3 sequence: CASSILGAEKLFF. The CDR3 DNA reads TGTGCCAGTAGTATACTCGGGGCAGAAAAACTGTTTTTT.

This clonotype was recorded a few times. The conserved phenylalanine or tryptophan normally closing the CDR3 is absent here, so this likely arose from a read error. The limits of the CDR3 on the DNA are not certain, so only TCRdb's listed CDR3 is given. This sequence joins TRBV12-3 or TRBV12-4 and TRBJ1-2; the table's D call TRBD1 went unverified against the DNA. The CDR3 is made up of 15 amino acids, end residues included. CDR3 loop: CASSLAARGNYGYTI.

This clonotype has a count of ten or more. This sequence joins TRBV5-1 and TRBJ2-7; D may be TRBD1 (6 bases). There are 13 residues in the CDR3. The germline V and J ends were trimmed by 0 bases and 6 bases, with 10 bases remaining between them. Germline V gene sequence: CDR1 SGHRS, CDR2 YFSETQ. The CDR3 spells CASSLEGDGEQYF. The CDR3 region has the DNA TGCGCCAGCAGCTTGGAGGGGGATGGCGAGCAGTACTTC.

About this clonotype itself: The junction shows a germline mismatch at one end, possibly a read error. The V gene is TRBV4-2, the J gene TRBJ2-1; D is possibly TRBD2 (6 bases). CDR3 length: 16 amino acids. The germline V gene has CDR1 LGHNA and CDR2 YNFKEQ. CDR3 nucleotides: TGTGCCAACAGCCTAACCCCCGGGACTGGGGGCAATGAGCAGTTCTTC. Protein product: CANSLTPGTGGNEQFF.